Presented here are 30 T cell receptor beta chains from one specimen sequenced in a study of T cell responses to AZD1222 COVID-19 vaccine. The repertoire was sequenced with immunoSEQ multiplex PCR; TCRdb's copy has only in-frame clones and lacks some. The table has approximately 120,000 clones, 80% to 90% seen once; the top ten hold around 4.6%. Sequencing was performed on peripheral blood, taken 28 days after the second AZD1222 dose. The receptors originated from an adult who received the AZD1222 COVID-19 vaccine.

The chain carries TRBV7-9 and TRBJ2-3; D is unclear. Germline CDR1 is SEHNR and CDR2 is FQNEAQ (reference sequence). Trimming left V 5 bases short and J 6 bases short, with 9 bases between. The CDR3 runs to 12 residues. In nucleotides, the CDR3 is TGTGCCAGCAGCCCGGCCCAGGATACGCAGTATTTT. Translating gives CASSPAQDTQYF.

The V gene is TRBV30, the J gene TRBJ1-2; TRBD1 matches at 9 bases. There are 13 residues in the CDR3. Looked up from germline, CDR1 is GTSNPN and CDR2 is SVGIG (reference sequence). The V and J ends lost 2 bases and 6 bases, in that order; junction bases with no gene match: 4. Here the CDR3 reads CAWSHDRGNGYTF. For the CDR3, the DNA is TGTGCCTGGAGTCACGACAGGGGGAATGGCTACACCTTC.

The rearrangement links TRBV5-1 to TRBJ2-7; 7 nucleotides match TRBD2. V shed 3 bases, J shed 6 bases, and the junction held 6 bases outside the gene matches. Germline V gene lookup returns CDR1 SGHRS and CDR2 YFSETQ. The CDR3 runs 13 residues. CDR3 region: CASSYPGLPEQYF. DNA for the CDR3: TGCGCCAGCAGCTACCCGGGACTACCCGAGCAGTACTTC.

J is TRBJ2-3 and V is TRBV5-1; 9 nucleotides agree with TRBD2. V shed 4 bases and J 3 bases; nucleotides not matched to a gene: 6. Germline lookup yields CDR1 SGHRS and CDR2 YFSETQ. This CDR3 spans 15 amino acids. The chain's CDR3 is CASSRPSGETDTQYF. CDR3 coding DNA: TGCGCCAGCAGCCGACCTAGCGGGGAGACAGATACGCAGTATTTT.

This clone was seen a single time. This sequence joins TRBV10-3 and TRBJ1-1, with TRBD1 as a possible D gene (5 bases). CDR1 is ENHRY and CDR2 is SYGVKD in the germline V gene. V dropped 9 bases and J dropped 4 bases, with 12 bases sitting between them. The CDR3 sequence is 12 residues long. CDR3 in amino acids: CAILREGTEAFF. CDR3 bases: TGTGCCATACTCAGGGAAGGCACTGAAGCTTTCTTT.

This chain uses TRBV28 with TRBJ1-2; D possibly corresponds to TRBD1 (5 bases). Germline CDR1 is MDHEN and CDR2 is SYDVKM. CDR3 length equals 13 residues. Trimming took off 3 bases at V and 8 bases at J, with 13 bases between the two ends. The CDR3 loop reads CASSFQAGGGYTF. CDR3 sequence (DNA): TGTGCCAGCAGTTTTCAAGCCGGGGGAGGCTACACCTTC.

This rearrangement joins TRBV14 to TRBJ2-5; either TRBD1 or TRBD2 may fit D (5 bases each). V lost 1 base and J 5 bases, leaving 14 bases between the germline ends. CDR3 length equals 15 residues. Germline CDR1 SGHDN, CDR2 FVKESK. The CDR3 nucleotides are TGTGCCAGCAGCCAAGTGGGGGATGTTAGGGAGACCCAGTACTTC. Protein product: CASSQVGDVRETQYF.

The genes are TRBV19 and TRBJ2-6; TRBD1 agrees at 7 bases. This CDR3 has 18 amino acids. Germline trimming cut 0 bases from V and 4 bases from J; bases unmatched to any gene: 9. Germline V gene sequence: CDR1 LNHDA, CDR2 SQIVND (reference sequence). CDR3 protein: CASSIERTGPTGANVLTF. CDR3 DNA: TGTGCCAGTAGTATAGAACGGACAGGTCCGACCGGGGCCAACGTCCTGACTTTC.

This chain joins TRBV7-8 and TRBJ2-5, with 10 nucleotides matching TRBD1. The CDR3 length is 13 residues. V was clipped by 5 bases and J by 4 bases; unmatched bases: 1. Germline V gives CDR1 SGHVS, CDR2 FQNEAQ. CDR3 sequence reads: CASSRDRGETQYF. The DNA for the CDR3 is TGTGCCAGCAGCCGGGACAGGGGAGAGACCCAGTACTTC.

This sequence joins TRBV9 and TRBJ2-5, with D unresolved. The CDR3 is made up of 12 amino acids. Germline V gene lookup returns CDR1 SGDLS and CDR2 YYNGEE. V dropped 4 bases and J dropped 7 bases, with 11 bases sitting between them. The CDR3, as DNA: TGTGCCAGCAGCACCACCTCACGGACCCAGTACTTC. This gives the protein CASSTTSRTQYF.

CDR3 amino acids: CASSSLQGGQPQHF. In nucleotides, the CDR3 is TGTGCCAGCAGCTCGTTACAGGGCGGCCAGCCCCAGCATTTT. The V gene is TRBV7-9, the J gene TRBJ1-5; D is perhaps TRBD1 (6 bases). Looked up from germline, CDR1 is SEHNR and CDR2 is FQNEAQ (reference sequence). The CDR3 sequence is 14 residues long. V lost 4 bases and J lost 7, with 14 bases in between.

V usage is TRBV7-2 and J usage is TRBJ2-3, with D possibly matching TRBD2 (6 bases). The germline V gene has CDR1 SGHTA and CDR2 FQGNSA. This CDR3 is built from 15 residues. Trimming took off 2 bases at V and 4 bases at J, with 13 bases between the two ends. CDR3 bases: TGTGCCAGCAGCTTACGGGCGGGAACTGCAGATACGCAGTATTTT. It is translated as CASSLRAGTADTQYF. The entire variable domain, with the rest obtained from reference TRBV7-2 and TRBJ2-3, is as follows: GAGVSQSPSNKVTEKGKDVELRCDPISGHTALYWYRQSLGQGLEFLIYFQGNSAPDKSGLPSDRFSAERTGGSVSTLTIQRTQQEDSAVYLCASSLRAGTADTQYFGPGTRLTVL.

The genes are TRBV18 and TRBJ1-5; TRBD1 aligns across 9 bases. V shed 5 bases, J shed 2 bases, and the junction held 4 bases outside the gene matches. Germline V gene data show CDR1 as KGHSH and CDR2 as LQKENI. This CDR3 contains 15 residues. This CDR3 is CASSRQGVGNQPQHF. DNA of the CDR3: TGTGCCAGCTCAAGACAGGGGGTTGGCAATCAGCCCCAGCATTTT.

J is TRBJ1-1 and V is TRBV6-1; 11 nucleotides agree with TRBD1. Germline-derived CDR1 and CDR2 are MNHNS and SASEGT. The CDR3 totals 16 residues. V shed 3 bases and J 1 base; nucleotides not matched to a gene: 4. The CDR3 DNA follows: TGTGCCAGCAGTGACCCCGGACAGGGGGCGAACACTGAAGCTTTCTTT. The encoded protein is CASSDPGQGANTEAFF.

V is TRBV5-1 and J is TRBJ2-3; the D gene could be TRBD1 or TRBD2 (5 bases each). The CDR3 is 15 residues long. Trimming took 5 bases from V and 0 from J, leaving 13 bases between them. CDR1 and CDR2 from the germline V gene are SGHRS and YFSETQ. In nucleotides, the CDR3 is TGCGCCAGCAGAGCTGGGACCGCTAGCACAGATACGCAGTATTTT. Its translation is CASRAGTASTDTQYF.

The J gene is TRBJ2-3, the V gene TRBV9; perhaps TRBD2 as D (6 bases). Germline V gene lookup returns CDR1 SGDLS and CDR2 YYNGEE. V lost 3 bases and J lost 7, with 18 bases in between. CDR3 size: 15 residues. CDR3 sequence (DNA): TGTGCCAGCAGCGGCTCAACGGGAGATCTAAATACGCAGTATTTT. It specifies CASSGSTGDLNTQYF.

The V gene is TRBV7-9, the J gene TRBJ1-2, with 7 bases fitting TRBD1. The CDR3 extends over 15 amino acids. Germline CDR1 is SEHNR and CDR2 is FQNEAQ (reference sequence). V lost 3 bases and J lost 7; bases outside the gene matches: 11. The CDR3 region is CASSFAGDRVAGYTF. The CDR3 nucleotides read TGTGCCAGCAGCTTTGCCGGAGACAGGGTGGCTGGCTACACCTTC.

This clone appeared a single time. J is TRBJ1-6 and V is TRBV27; tentatively, D is TRBD1 (6 bases). The CDR3 loop spans 13 amino acids. CDR1 MNHEY and CDR2 SMNVEV come from the germline V gene (reference sequence). V lost 9 bases and J lost 8, with 14 bases in between. CDR3 DNA sequence: TGTGCCAGTGGGAACAGGGTTTATTCACCCCTCCACTTT. It codes for CASGNRVYSPLHF.

Comment on this clone: The sample carries other DNA sequences with the same CDR3. This sequence joins TRBV5-1 and TRBJ2-5; 12 nucleotides match TRBD2. V was pared by 0 bases and J by 5 bases, with 2 bases of the junction left unmatched. Germline V gene data show CDR1 as SGHRS and CDR2 as YFSETQ. The CDR3 is 15 residues long. As DNA, the CDR3 is TGCGCCAGCAGCTTGGAGCTAGCGGGAGGGGAGACCCAGTACTTC. Translating gives CASSLELAGGETQYF. The full variable domain, its missing parts supplied by reference TRBV5-1 and TRBJ2-5, is KAGVTQTPRYLIKTRGQQVTLSCSPISGHRSVSWYQQTPGQGLQFLFEYFSETQRNKGNFPGRFSGRQFSNSRSEMNVSTLELGDSALYLCASSLELAGGETQYFGPGTRLLVL.

This chain links TRBV27 with TRBJ2-5; D unresolved. The CDR3 extends over 13 amino acids. The V gene lost 0 bases and the J gene lost 0 bases, with 2 bases spanning the gap. Germline V gives CDR1 MNHEY, CDR2 SMNVEV (reference sequence). CDR3 DNA sequence: TGTGCCAGCAGTTTATCGTACCAAGAGACCCAGTACTTC. This sequence encodes CASSLSYQETQYF.

The chain recombines TRBV13 with TRBJ1-6; the D is unclear. This CDR3 has 18 residues. V was pared by 5 bases and J by 8 bases, with 25 bases between. The germline V gene encodes CDR1 PRHDT and CDR2 FYEKMQ (reference sequence). The CDR3 here is CASSPPIGWQMGYSPLHF. The CDR3 coding sequence is TGTGCCAGCAGCCCCCCTATCGGTTGGCAGATGGGGTATTCACCCCTCCACTTT. Combining the CDR3 with reference TRBV13 and TRBJ1-6 gives the whole variable domain AAGVIQSPRHLIKEKRETATLKCYPIPRHDTVYWYQQGPGQDPQFLISFYEKMQSDKGSIPDRFSAQQFSDYHSELNMSSLELGDSALYFCASSPPIGWQMGYSPLHFGNGTRLTVT.

The chain links TRBV5-4 to TRBJ1-6; 7 bases align to TRBD1. The length of the CDR3 is 15 residues. V gave up 2 bases and J gave up 6 bases; unmatched junction bases: 5. CDR1 is SGHNT, CDR2 YYREEE, per germline (reference sequence). The CDR3: CASSLIGQANSPLHF. CDR3 DNA: TGTGCCAGCAGCTTAATAGGACAGGCTAATTCACCCCTCCACTTT.

The chain combines TRBV5-4 with TRBJ1-6; 12 positions agree with TRBD1. Germline assignment: CDR1 SGHNT and CDR2 YYREEE (reference sequence). V was clipped by 4 bases and J by 7 bases; unmatched bases: 9. The CDR3 is 17 residues long. In nucleotides, the CDR3 is TGTGCCAGCAGCGACAAAGGGACAGGGGGCTCCAATTCACCCCTCCACTTT. This codes for CASSDKGTGGSNSPLHF.

The chain couples TRBV28 to TRBJ2-6; 8 positions agree with TRBD1. From germline, CDR1 is MDHEN and CDR2 SYDVKM. This CDR3 comprises 16 residues. J lost 4 bases, V lost 5 bases, and 7 bases had no gene match. CDR3 DNA sequence: TGTGCCAGCAGTCTTTGGACAGGGCCCGGGGCCAACGTCCTGACTTTC. This encodes CASSLWTGPGANVLTF. The full variable domain, rest sourced from reference TRBV28 and TRBJ2-6, is DVKVTQSSRYLVKRTGEKVFLECVQDMDHENMFWYRQDPGLGLRLIYFSYDVKMKEKGDIPEGYSVSREKKERFSLILESASTNQTSMYLCASSLWTGPGANVLTFGAGSRLTVL.

The chain is built from TRBV3-1 (or the pseudogene TRBV3-2) and TRBJ1-1; D is unclear. The length of the CDR3 is 13 residues. Germline loops: CDR1 LGHDT, CDR2 YNNKEL (reference sequence). V dropped 1 base and J dropped 1 base, with 4 bases sitting between them. The CDR3 nucleotides read TGTGCCAGCAGCCAAGTACGGAACACTGAAGCTTTCTTT. Translation gives CASSQVRNTEAFF.

The rearrangement links TRBV10-3 to TRBJ1-1; 10 bases map to TRBD1. Looked up from germline, CDR1 is ENHRY and CDR2 is SYGVKD. V gave up 7 bases and J gave up 4 bases; unmatched junction bases: 12. The CDR3 loop spans 16 amino acids. CDR3 loop: CAIKTRDRGRATEAFF. The CDR3 DNA follows: TGTGCCATCAAGACCCGGGACAGGGGTCGGGCCACTGAAGCTTTCTTT.

The chain uses TRBV2 and TRBJ2-5; maybe TRBD1 (7 bases). CDR1 and CDR2 (germline): SNHLY, FYNNEI. The CDR3 spans 14 residues. The germline V and J ends were trimmed by 7 bases and 4 bases, with 16 bases remaining between them. CDR3 nucleotide sequence: TGTGCCAGCATTCTCAGGGGGGCAGGAGAGACCCAGTACTTC. Protein product: CASILRGAGETQYF.

V is TRBV28 and J is TRBJ1-5; no clear D gene. The germline V and J ends were trimmed by 3 bases and 0 bases, with 12 bases remaining between them. Germline loops: CDR1 MDHEN, CDR2 SYDVKM. This CDR3 region has 16 residues. DNA of the CDR3: TGTGCCAGCAGTTTCGAGCCCTATTATAGCAATCAGCCCCAGCATTTT. It specifies CASSFEPYYSNQPQHF.

V gene TRBV5-1 combines with J gene TRBJ2-7; TRBD2 matches 11 bases. The CDR3 loop spans 16 amino acids. J was trimmed by 7 bases and V by 2 bases; bases with no gene match: 11. CDR1 is SGHRS and CDR2 is YFSETQ in the germline V gene. Here the CDR3 DNA reads TGCGCCAGCAGCTTTGCCGGGACTAGCGGCCTCGGGGAGCAGTACTTC. The encoded protein is CASSFAGTSGLGEQYF.

The V gene is TRBV11-2, the J gene TRBJ2-1, with TRBD1 identical over 7 bases. Trimming took 5 bases from V and 3 from J; bases not matched to a gene: 7. Per germline, CDR1 SGHAT and CDR2 FQNNGV. This CDR3 spans 15 amino acids. This chain's CDR3 is CASSRPRQGYNEQFF. The CDR3 nucleotides read TGTGCCAGCAGCCGACCTAGACAGGGCTACAATGAGCAGTTCTTC.